The 10 T cell receptor beta chains below all came from one sample that was sequenced in a study of blood T cell repertoires in COVID-19. Profiled with immunoSEQ multiplex PCR; TCRdb holds only in-frame clones, not every one. The sample lists more than 150,000 clones, roughly four fifths occurring once. Material: PBMCs or T cells enriched from blood (not recorded which). These receptors were taken from a man aged 35-49 years who had recovered from COVID-19.

V and J are TRBV2 and TRBJ2-1, with D tentatively TRBD2 (5 bases). Germline V gene sequence: CDR1 SNHLY, CDR2 FYNNEI. The CDR3 covers 14 residues. V lost 8 bases to trimming and J lost 3 bases, with 14 bases between them. The CDR3 is CASQDFTNYNEQFF. Written as DNA, the CDR3 is TGTGCCAGCCAGGACTTTACTAACTACAATGAGCAGTTCTTC.

The chain is built from TRBV19 and TRBJ1-1, with 10 bases that match TRBD1. The germline gives CDR1 LNHDA, CDR2 SQIVND (reference sequence). The CDR3 loop spans 13 amino acids. V trimming: 6 bases; J trimming: 6 bases; junction bases outside the gene matches: 4. The CDR3 DNA is TGTGCCAGTAGCTCCGGGACAGGGGCTGAAGCTTTCTTT. Protein product: CASSSGTGAEAFF.

This chain uses TRBV6-2 or TRBV6-3 with TRBJ1-5; a weak D match, TRBD1 (6 bases). The CDR3 has 15 residues. Looked up from germline, CDR1 is MNHEY and CDR2 is SVGEGT. The germline V and J ends were trimmed by 5 bases and 0 bases, with 11 bases remaining between them. The CDR3 DNA reads as TGTGCCAGCAGTCACGGACAGCCTAGCAATCAGCCCCAGCATTTT. It codes for CASSHGQPSNQPQHF.

The rearrangement uses TRBV3-1 (or the pseudogene TRBV3-2) and TRBJ1-2; the match to TRBD1 covers 8 bases. The CDR3 is made up of 17 amino acids. Trimming at V came to 1 base and at J to 3 bases, leaving 10 bases not matched to a gene. Germline CDR1 LGHDT, CDR2 YNNKEL (reference sequence). The CDR3 loop is CASSQVPPPDRDYGYTF. Here the CDR3 DNA reads TGTGCCAGCAGCCAAGTACCACCGCCGGACAGGGACTATGGCTACACCTTC.

The J gene is TRBJ2-1, the V gene TRBV7-6; D may be TRBD1 (5 bases). The CDR3 consists of 17 residues. V was shortened by 5 bases and J by 3 bases, with 20 bases between the two germline ends. Germline V gene sequence: CDR1 SGHVS, CDR2 FNYEAQ. Written as DNA, the CDR3 is TGTGCCAGCAGCCTCAGGGCTGTTGCAGGACGCTACAATGAGCAGTTCTTC. Translated, it gives CASSLRAVAGRYNEQFF.

The J gene is TRBJ1-2, the V gene TRBV27; D not resolved. Per germline, CDR1 MNHEY and CDR2 SMNVEV (reference sequence). The CDR3 sequence is 14 residues long. Trimming shortened V by 3 bases and J by 2 bases, and 10 bases separated the two germline ends. The CDR3 sequence is CASSFSGGNYGYTF. The CDR3 DNA sequence: TGTGCCAGCAGTTTCTCGGGAGGGAACTATGGCTACACCTTC.

The chain carries TRBV27 and TRBJ2-7; 8 bases match TRBD2. J was trimmed by 2 bases and V by 4 bases; bases with no gene match: 4. This CDR3 contains 14 residues. Germline CDR1 MNHEY, CDR2 SMNVEV (reference sequence). In DNA form, the CDR3 reads TGTGCCAGCAGTTCGACTAGCGCGACCTACGAGCAGTACGTC. It specifies CASSSTSATYEQYV.

The chain couples TRBV6-1 to TRBJ1-2, with 8 bases identical to TRBD1. Germline V gene sequence: CDR1 MNHNS, CDR2 SASEGT. J gave up 7 bases and V 2 bases, and 6 bases lay outside the gene matches. The CDR3 is 14 residues long. The CDR3 nucleotides are TGTGCCAGCAGTGAACGGACAGGGACGAGTGGCTACACCTTC. Amino acid sequence: CASSERTGTSGYTF.

The chain is built from TRBV11-3 and TRBJ1-2; 7 nucleotides align to TRBD1. V lost 4 bases, J lost 5 bases, and 1 base stayed unmatched. The CDR3 runs to 12 residues. In germline, CDR1 is SGHNT, CDR2 YENEEA. CDR3 protein: CASSSGQYGYTF. The DNA for the CDR3 is TGTGCCAGCAGCTCGGGACAGTATGGCTACACCTTC.

J is TRBJ2-7 and V is TRBV19; 9 bases map to TRBD1. Germline-derived CDR1 and CDR2 are LNHDA and SQIVND (reference sequence). The CDR3 runs to 13 residues. V was pared by 10 bases and J by 5 bases, with 9 bases of the junction left unmatched. Here the CDR3 reads CATYRGLCHEQYV. Here the CDR3 DNA reads TGTGCCACCTACAGGGGGCTATGCCACGAGCAGTACGTC.